This record covers a single T cell receptor beta chain. Its antigen is not yet known. No base quality values were provided; no much bigger clone lies one nucleotide off. The patients had resection in Japan or China between 2014 and 2017. Histologic diagnosis of each case was confirmed independently by two lung cancer pathologists on H&E slides. Macro-dissection after pathologic assessment enriched premalignant or tumor cells for nucleic acid extraction. The AllPrep DNA/RNA FFPE Kit was used to isolate DNA from FFPE tissue. These data come from a study of immune evolution from preneoplasia to lung adenocarcinoma (dated by TCRdb to about 2021). Background for the entire study: HLA loss of heterozygosity was seen in about 7%, 15% and 30% of AIS, MIA and ADC lesions, and in no AAH lesions. The immune data were integrated with whole exome sequencing and methylation data from the same cohort of nodules. POLYSOLVER was used to infer Class I HLA alleles from exome data, and LOHHLA was used to detect allele-specific HLA loss. The study used immune gene expression, TCR sequencing and multiplex immunofluorescence to profile the immune contexture of lung adenocarcinoma precursors and invasive adenocarcinoma. A total of around 52 patients contributed TCR sequencing data. Resected precursor lesions (AAH, AIS, MIA) and invasive adenocarcinomas were compared against paired morphologically normal lung tissue. Sample size was based on specimen availability rather than a prior power calculation. It was reported in the study that about 100 samples were used for TCR sequencing. A total of approximately 50 patients with pulmonary nodules who underwent surgical resection were included in the overall cohort.

The immunoSEQ hsTCRbeta Kit was used to sequence TCR beta CDR3 regions from DNA. The paper's data handling went like this. TCR sequencing data were analysed with the ImmunoSEQ Analyzer. T cell clonality was defined as 1 minus Pielou's evenness computed on productive rearrangements. The inverse Simpson index, applied to productive templates, was used to measure T cell diversity. T cell density was defined as TCR beta template counts normalized to usable DNA, with usable DNA estimated by amplifying and sequencing housekeeping genes. Two-sided Kruskal-Wallis tests were used to compare TCR metrics between histologic stages. TCRdb provides this immuneACCESS table in a form limited to in-frame rearrangements. Some clones are lacking; in checked studies, under half of them reflect an unresolved V gene, and why the rest are absent is not known. V, J and clone size are those of that table, while D and trimming were read from the DNA. Present in this sample are roughly 38,000 clones, 74% of which were seen just once. The ten top clones hold around 6.3% of the sample.

Findings and caveats that apply to the study as a whole: Because all patients came from Japan and China, whether the findings apply to Western populations was uncertain. The findings rested on association rather than direct causation, and larger cohorts with long-term follow-up and longitudinal biopsies were considered necessary. The highest clonality was observed in normal lung, whereas higher T cell density and diversity but lower clonality appeared to be present in later-stage lesions. Normal lung had the highest top T cell clone frequencies, and these frequencies appeared to fall progressively from AAH through AIS, MIA and invasive adenocarcinoma. Compared with EGFR-mutant or double wild-type lesions, KRAS-mutant nodules had the highest T cell clonality.

This receptor was taken from a person between 55 and 69 years old with lung adenocarcinoma. The sample taken for sequencing was FFPE invasive lung adenocarcinoma tissue. Reading the label with the study, this specimen's cell subset or site is: frankly invasive lung adenocarcinoma (ADC).

The CDR3 protein: CASSRAGVYNEQFF. In nucleotides, the sequence is TGTGCCAGCAGCCGGGCAGGAGTATACAATGAGCAGTTCTTC. The chain couples TRBV7-2 to TRBJ2-1; the D gene identity is not certain. V and J lose 5 bases and 4 bases, and a span of 12 bases separates them. The CDR3 runs 14 amino acids, cysteine and phenylalanine included. Only the CDR3 region is kept as DNA, spanning 42 bases read in frame from base 1. Per the germline V gene, SGHTA is the CDR1 and FQGNSA is the CDR2.